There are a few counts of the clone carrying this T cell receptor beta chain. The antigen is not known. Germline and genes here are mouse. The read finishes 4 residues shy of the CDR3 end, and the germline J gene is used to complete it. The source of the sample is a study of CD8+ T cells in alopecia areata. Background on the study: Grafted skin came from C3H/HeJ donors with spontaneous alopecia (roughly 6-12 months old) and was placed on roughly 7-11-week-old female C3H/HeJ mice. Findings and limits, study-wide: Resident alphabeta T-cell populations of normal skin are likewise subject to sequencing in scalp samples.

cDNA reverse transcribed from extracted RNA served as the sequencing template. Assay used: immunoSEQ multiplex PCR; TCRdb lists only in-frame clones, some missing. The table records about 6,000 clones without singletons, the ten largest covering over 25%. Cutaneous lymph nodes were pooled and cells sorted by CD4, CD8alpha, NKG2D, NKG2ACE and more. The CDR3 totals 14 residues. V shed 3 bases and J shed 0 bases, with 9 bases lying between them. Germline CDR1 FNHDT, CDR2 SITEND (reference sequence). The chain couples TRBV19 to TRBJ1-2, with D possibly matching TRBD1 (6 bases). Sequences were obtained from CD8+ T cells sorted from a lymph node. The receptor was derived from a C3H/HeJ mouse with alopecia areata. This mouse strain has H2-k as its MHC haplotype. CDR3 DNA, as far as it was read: TGTGCCAGCAGTACGGGACACCCAAACTCC. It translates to CASSTGHPNS. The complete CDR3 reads CASSTGHPNSDYTF.